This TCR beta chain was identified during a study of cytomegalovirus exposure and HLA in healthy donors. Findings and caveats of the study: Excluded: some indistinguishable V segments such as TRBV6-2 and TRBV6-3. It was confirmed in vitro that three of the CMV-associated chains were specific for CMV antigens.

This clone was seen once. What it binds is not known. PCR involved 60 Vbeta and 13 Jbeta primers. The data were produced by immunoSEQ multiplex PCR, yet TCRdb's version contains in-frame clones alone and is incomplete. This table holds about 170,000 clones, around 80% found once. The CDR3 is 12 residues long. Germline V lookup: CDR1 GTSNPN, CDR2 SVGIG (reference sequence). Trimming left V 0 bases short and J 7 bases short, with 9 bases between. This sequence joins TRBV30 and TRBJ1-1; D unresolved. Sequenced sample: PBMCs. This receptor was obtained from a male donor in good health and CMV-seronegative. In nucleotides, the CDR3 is TGTGCCTGGAGTGTACGAGAGGGTGAAGCTTTCTTT. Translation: CAWSVREGEAFF.